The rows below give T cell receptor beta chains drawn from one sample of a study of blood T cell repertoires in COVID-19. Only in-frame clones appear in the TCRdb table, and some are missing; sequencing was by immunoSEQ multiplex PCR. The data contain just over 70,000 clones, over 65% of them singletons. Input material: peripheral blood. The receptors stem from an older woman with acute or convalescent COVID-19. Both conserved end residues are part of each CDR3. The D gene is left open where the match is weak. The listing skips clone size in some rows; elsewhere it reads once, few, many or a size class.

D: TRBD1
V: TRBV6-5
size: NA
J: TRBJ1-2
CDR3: CASREGQGGGGYTF
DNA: TGTGCCAGCAGAGAGGGACAGGGTGGTGGTGGCTACACCTTC

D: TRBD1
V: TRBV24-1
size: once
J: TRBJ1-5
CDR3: CATRHRGLLNQPQHF
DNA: TGTGCCACCCGTCACAGGGGGCTGCTCAATCAGCCCCAGCATTTT

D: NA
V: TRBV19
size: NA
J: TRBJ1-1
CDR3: CASSMARVGTEAFF
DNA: TGTGCCAGTAGTATGGCCAGGGTTGGCACTGAAGCTTTCTTT

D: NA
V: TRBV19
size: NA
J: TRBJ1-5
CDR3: CASRNAGLSSNQPQHF
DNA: TGTGCCAGCAGAAACGCGGGACTCAGTAGCAATCAGCCCCAGCATTTT

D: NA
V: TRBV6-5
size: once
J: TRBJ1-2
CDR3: CASSQKGLRGYTF
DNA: TGTGCCAGCAGCCAAAAGGGGCTCAGGGGCTACACCTTC

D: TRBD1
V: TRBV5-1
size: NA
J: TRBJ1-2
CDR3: CASSGTGQGARGYTF
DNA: TGCGCCAGCAGCGGAACGGGACAGGGGGCGAGGGGCTACACCTTC

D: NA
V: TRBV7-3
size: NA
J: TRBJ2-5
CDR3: CASSLGGTYQETQYF
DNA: TGTGCCAGCAGTTTAGGGGGGACCTATCAAGAGACCCAGTACTTC

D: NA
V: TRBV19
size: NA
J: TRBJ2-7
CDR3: CASSIRRTSYEQYF
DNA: TGTGCCAGTAGTATCCGGAGAACCTCCTACGAGCAGTACTTC

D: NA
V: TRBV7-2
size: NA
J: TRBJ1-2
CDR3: CASTGQNRGGYTF
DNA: TGTGCCAGCACCGGTCAGAACCGGGGGGGCTACACCTTC

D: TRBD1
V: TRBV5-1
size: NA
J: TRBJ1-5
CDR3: CASSLGGQGQPQHF
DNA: TGCGCCAGCAGCTTGGGGGGACAGGGTCAGCCCCAGCATTTT

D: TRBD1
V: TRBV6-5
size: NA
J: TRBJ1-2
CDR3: CASTSPGQGVYGYTF
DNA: TGTGCCAGCACCTCACCGGGACAGGGGGTGTACGGCTACACCTTC

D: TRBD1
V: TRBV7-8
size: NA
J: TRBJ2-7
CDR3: CASSLAGQGFHEQYF
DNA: TGTGCCAGCAGCTTAGCGGGACAGGGGTTCCACGAGCAGTACTTC

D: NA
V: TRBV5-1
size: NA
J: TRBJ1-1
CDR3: CASSFLQGGAEAFF
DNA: TGCGCCAGCAGCTTCCTACAGGGCGGCGCTGAAGCTTTCTTT

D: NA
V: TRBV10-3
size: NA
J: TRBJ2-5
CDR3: CAISDRGAQETQYF
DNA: TGTGCCATCAGTGACCGGGGGGCGCAAGAGACCCAGTACTTC

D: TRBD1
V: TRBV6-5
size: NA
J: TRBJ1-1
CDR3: CASENRGSLEAFF
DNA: TGTGCCAGTGAAAACAGGGGTTCTCTTGAAGCTTTCTTT

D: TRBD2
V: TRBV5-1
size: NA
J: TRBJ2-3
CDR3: CASGYSGRDSFTDTQYF
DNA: TGCGCCAGCGGGTATAGCGGGAGGGACTCCTTCACAGATACGCAGTATTTT

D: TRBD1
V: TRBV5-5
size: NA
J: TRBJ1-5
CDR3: CASSETGSEGQPQHF
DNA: TGTGCCAGCAGCGAGACAGGGTCGGAGGGCCAGCCCCAGCATTTT

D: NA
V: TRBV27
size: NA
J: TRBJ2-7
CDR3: CASRTGYEQYF
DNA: TGTGCCAGCCGGACTGGCTACGAGCAGTACTTC

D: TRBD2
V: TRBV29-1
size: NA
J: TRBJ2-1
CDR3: CSVLLAGYGEQFF
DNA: TGCAGCGTACTACTAGCGGGGTACGGTGAGCAGTTCTTC

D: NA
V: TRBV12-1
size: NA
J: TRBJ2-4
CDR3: CASGGTGGCFAKNIQYF
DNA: TGTGCCAGCGGCGGTACAGGGGGCTGTTTCGCCAAAAACATTCAGTACTTC

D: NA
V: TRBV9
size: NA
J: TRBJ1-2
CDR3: CASSVGLSRTSPNYGYTF
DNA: TGTGCCAGCAGCGTAGGGTTATCTCGGACTTCGCCTAACTATGGCTACACCTTC

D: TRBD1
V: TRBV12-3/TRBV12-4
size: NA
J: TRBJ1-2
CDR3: CASSPGQGYGYTF
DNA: TGTGCCAGCAGCCCGGGACAGGGTTATGGCTACACCTTC